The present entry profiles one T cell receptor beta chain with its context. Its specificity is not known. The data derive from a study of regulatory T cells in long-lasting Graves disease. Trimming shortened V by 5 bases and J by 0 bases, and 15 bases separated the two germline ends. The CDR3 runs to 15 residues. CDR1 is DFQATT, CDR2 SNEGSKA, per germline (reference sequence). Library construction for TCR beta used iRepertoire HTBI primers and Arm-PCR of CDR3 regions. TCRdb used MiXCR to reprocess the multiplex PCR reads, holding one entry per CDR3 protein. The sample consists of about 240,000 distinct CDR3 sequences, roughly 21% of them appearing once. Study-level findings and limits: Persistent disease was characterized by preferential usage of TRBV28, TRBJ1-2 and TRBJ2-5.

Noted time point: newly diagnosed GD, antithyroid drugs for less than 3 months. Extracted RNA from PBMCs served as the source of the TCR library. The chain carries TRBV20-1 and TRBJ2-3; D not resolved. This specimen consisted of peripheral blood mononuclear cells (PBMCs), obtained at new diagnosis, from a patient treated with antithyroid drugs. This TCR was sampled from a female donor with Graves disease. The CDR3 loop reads CSADSEFDSTDTQYF. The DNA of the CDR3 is TGCAGTGCTGACTCTGAATTTGACAGCACAGATACGCAGTATTTT.